Sequencing of this T cell receptor (beta chain) was carried out in a study of T-cell memory formation after mild COVID-19. Study as a whole: Most TCR clusters belonged to a single donor. Study observations and caveats: Largely, contracting CD4+ clones fell within CM and EM, and contracting CD8+ clones within EMRA. From day 15 to 85, contracting clones were balanced between CD4 and CD8, whereas later expanders leaned toward CD4+.

The 5'RACE method, run with constant-segment primers, produced TCR alpha and TCR beta cDNA libraries (carrying sample barcodes and UMIs). Each CDR3 protein is one row after TCRdb ran MiXCR on the 5' RACE reads. The data contain about 360,000 distinct CDR3 sequences, 13% to 15% of them singletons. Concerning this clonotype itself: Its cognate antigen is unknown.

Sequencing was carried out using PBMCs or a T cell subset sorted from them (not recorded which). This sequence was found in a man aged 18 to 30 who had mild COVID-19 (a few samples of this study predate the infection). Cell type and time point are not known.

CDR3 coding DNA: TGTGCCATCAGTGATAGGGACTATGAGCAGTTCTTC. Translating it yields CAISDRDYEQFF. The V call is TRBV10-3, the J call TRBJ2-1; D may be TRBD2 (6 bases). Germline-derived CDR1 and CDR2 are ENHRY and SYGVKD. Trimming stripped 3 bases from V and 8 bases from J, with 8 bases between. CDR3 length: 12 amino acids.